What follows are 26 T cell receptor beta chains derived from one specimen sequenced in a study of Graves' ophthalmopathy and Graves' hyperthyroidism. Amplified TCR beta CDR3 regions were obtained using RNA transcripts as template. RT-PCR in the first round used HTBI primers; a second-round multiplex PCR followed. TCRdb reprocessed the multiplex PCR reads via MiXCR and lists one record per CDR3 protein. There are roughly 1.1 million distinct CDR3 sequences in the sample; less than 45% occur only once, and over 8.5% lies in the top ten. Sequencing was carried out using peripheral blood or thyroid tissue (not recorded which). These receptors were taken from an adult man with Graves' hyperthyroidism.

The V and J genes are TRBV12-3 or TRBV12-4 and TRBJ2-5; D gene ambiguous. V lost 6 bases and J 0 bases, leaving 17 bases between the germline ends. CDR3 length equals 16 residues. The CDR3 DNA follows: TGTGCCAGCAGCTCAGCTCTATCAGCGAACCAAGAGACCCAGTACTTC. Residues: CASSSALSANQETQYF.

The chain joins TRBV2 to TRBJ2-1; tentatively, D is TRBD2 (6 bases). Germline CDR1 reads SNHLY; CDR2 reads FYNNEI. Trimming cost V 8 bases and J 5 bases, with 19 bases left between them. The CDR3 runs 15 residues. CDR3 sequence (DNA): TGTGCCAGCTTACCTCGGGAGAAGACTAACAATGAGCAGTTCTTC. Protein product: CASLPREKTNNEQFF.

The chain employs TRBV7-2 and TRBJ1-6; no clear D. The CDR3 spans 15 residues. Trimming shortened V by 2 bases and J by 9 bases, and 14 bases separated the two germline ends. Germline V gene data show CDR1 as SGHTA and CDR2 as FQGNSA. The DNA for the CDR3 is TGTGCCAGCAGCTTACTTTGGACCGCGGGTTCACCCCTCCACTTT. Residues: CASSLLWTAGSPLHF.

This rearrangement joins TRBV5-5 to TRBJ1-1; 7 bases are shared with TRBD1. CDR1 and CDR2 from the germline V gene are SGHKS and YYEKEE (reference sequence). CDR3 length equals 16 residues. With V trimmed by 3 bases and J by 5 bases, 13 bases remained unmatched. The chain's CDR3 is CASSSYEDRSTTEAFF. CDR3 sequence (DNA): TGTGCCAGCAGCTCGTACGAGGACAGGTCAACAACTGAAGCTTTCTTT.

This clonotype was counted many times. This chain joins TRBV7-3 and TRBJ2-7, with 7 bases identical to TRBD1. The germline gives CDR1 SGHTA, CDR2 FQGTGA. This CDR3 has 13 amino acids. Unmatched junction bases numbered 2, after V lost 4 bases and J lost 2 bases. The CDR3 nucleotides read TGTGCCAGCAGCTCCACAGGGGCCTACGAGCAGTACTTC. This sequence encodes CASSSTGAYEQYF.

This clonotype was observed at least ten times. This chain uses TRBV7-8 with TRBJ1-1; D call uncertain. The CDR3 is made up of 15 amino acids. V lost 5 bases to trimming and J lost 1 base, with 14 bases between them. In germline, CDR1 is SGHVS, CDR2 FQNEAQ. CDR3 amino acids: CASSATASPNTEAFF. In nucleotides, the CDR3 is TGTGCCAGCAGCGCAACGGCGTCTCCGAACACTGAAGCTTTCTTT.

About this clonotype itself: One end of the junction varies from germline; a read error may be responsible. This chain connects TRBV20-1 to TRBJ2-2; D remains ambiguous. The CDR3 contains 13 residues. CDR1 is DFQATT and CDR2 is SNEGSKA in the germline V gene (reference sequence). The CDR3 DNA reads as TGCAGTGCCCCCCGGTACACCACCTGGGAGCTGTTTTTT. Protein: CSAPRYTTWELFF.

This clonotype has only a few counts. The chain employs TRBV7-8 and TRBJ2-7, with 8 nucleotides matching TRBD1. V dropped 5 bases and J dropped 1; count of bases not matched to a gene: 13. The CDR3 is 17 amino acids. Looked up from germline, CDR1 is SGHVS and CDR2 is FQNEAQ. CDR3 sequence (DNA): TGTGCCAGCAGCCTAAGGGCAGGGGGCCAATCTTCCTACGAGCAGTACTTC. Translated, it gives CASSLRAGGQSSYEQYF. The full variable domain, with the rest looked up from reference TRBV7-8 and TRBJ2-7, is GAGVSQSPRYKVAKRGQDVALRCDPISGHVSLFWYQQALGQGPEFLTYFQNEAQLDKSGLPSDRFFAERPEGSVSTLKIQRTQQEDSAVYLCASSLRAGGQSSYEQYFGPGTRLTVT.

In its sample, this clonotype was seen many times. This sequence joins TRBV25-1 and TRBJ2-7; D is undetermined. The CDR3 extends over 14 amino acids. CDR1 and CDR2 (germline): MGHDK, SYGVNS. Trimming took off 6 bases at V and 2 bases at J, with 14 bases between the two ends. CDR3 in amino acids: CASSGYTLTYEQYF. The CDR3 DNA sequence: TGTGCCAGCAGCGGATATACTCTTACCTACGAGCAGTACTTC.

The chain carries TRBV7-3 and TRBJ1-3, with D maybe TRBD1 (5 bases). This CDR3 is built from 15 residues. Deletions cut 4 bases from V and 4 bases from J, with 14 bases between. The germline V gene has CDR1 SGHTA and CDR2 FQGTGA. In nucleotides, the CDR3 is TGTGCCAGCAGCTCTCATGGGACCTCGGGAAACACCATATATTTT. It translates to CASSSHGTSGNTIYF.

This clonotype has ten or more counts. The chain employs TRBV5-1 and TRBJ1-2; 8 bases are shared with TRBD1. Unmatched junction bases numbered 8, after V lost 4 bases and J lost 6 bases. CDR3 length: 14 amino acids. CDR1 and CDR2 from the germline V gene are SGHRS and YFSETQ. CDR3 nucleotide sequence: TGCGCCAGCAGCCTCCTACAGGGGGATCATGGCTACACCTTC. Translation gives CASSLLQGDHGYTF. The full variable domain, completed using reference TRBV5-1 and TRBJ1-2, is KAGVTQTPRYLIKTRGQQVTLSCSPISGHRSVSWYQQTPGQGLQFLFEYFSETQRNKGNFPGRFSGRQFSNSRSEMNVSTLELGDSALYLCASSLLQGDHGYTFGSGTRLTVV.

Many counts were recorded for this clonotype. The chain links TRBV2 to TRBJ2-7; 10 bases line up with TRBD1. The junction had 5 bases not matched to a gene; V was cut back by 6 bases and J by 6 bases. The CDR3 is 13 residues long. Germline CDR1 reads SNHLY; CDR2 reads FYNNEI. This CDR3 is CASRGQGSGEQYF. The CDR3 DNA reads as TGTGCCAGCAGGGGACAGGGGTCCGGCGAGCAGTACTTC.

The chain couples TRBV4-1 to TRBJ1-4; D is undetermined. The CDR3 contains 18 residues. CDR1 and CDR2 from the germline V gene are MGHRA and YSYEKL. Trimming took off 3 bases at V and 1 base at J, with 18 bases between the two ends. The CDR3 DNA reads as TGCGCCAGCAGCCACACAAAGGACGGACGCCGAACTAATGAAAAACTGTTTTTT. Translated: CASSHTKDGRRTNEKLFF.

This clonotype was recorded many times. The junction and the germline gene differ at one end; a read error may be behind it. V gene TRBV5-1 combines with J gene TRBJ2-7, with 8 nucleotides matching TRBD1. The CDR3 loop spans 13 amino acids. The V gene's germline CDR1 is SGHRS and CDR2 YFSETQ. As DNA, the CDR3 is TGTGCCAGCAGCTTAGGACAGGGCTTCGAGCAGTACTTC. This gives the protein CASSLGQGFEQYF.

Here the CDR3 DNA reads TGCGCCAGCAGCCCGACTAGCGGGGATAAGCAGTACTTC. It codes for CASSPTSGDKQYF. V gene TRBV5-1 combines with J gene TRBJ2-7; 11 nucleotides agree with TRBD2. The CDR3 runs 13 residues. Germline CDR1 reads SGHRS; CDR2 reads YFSETQ. V gave up 4 bases and J gave up 8 bases; unmatched junction bases: 5.

The chain couples TRBV10-3 to TRBJ1-1, with 7 bases fitting TRBD1. Trimming cost V 3 bases and J 1 base; bases outside gene matches: 5. The CDR3 extends over 15 amino acids. Germline V CDR1 and CDR2: ENHRY, SYGVKD. The CDR3 DNA follows: TGTGCCATCAGTGAACCGACAGGGCAGAACACTGAAGCTTTCTTT. It translates to CAISEPTGQNTEAFF.

This clonotype showed up just once. A much larger clone differs from this one at a single base, so this may be a read error. This rearrangement joins TRBV4-3 to TRBJ1-1, with a possible D match to TRBD1 (5 bases). The CDR3 covers 16 residues. Germline lookup yields CDR1 LGHNA and CDR2 YSLEER. V was shortened by 8 bases and J by 3 bases, with 22 bases between the two germline ends. CDR3 coding DNA: TGCGCCAGCGACGTCCGCCTCGGACACATGGACACTGAAGCTTTCTTT. Translation gives CASDVRLGHMDTEAFF.

This clonotype came up many times. The CDR3: CASSLDTGRAEAFF. DNA for the CDR3: TGTGCCAGCAGCTTAGACACAGGGCGGGCTGAAGCTTTCTTT. V usage is TRBV7-9 and J usage is TRBJ1-1, with D perhaps matching TRBD1 (6 bases). V was cut by 1 base and J by 6 bases, with 12 bases left in between. The CDR3 runs to 14 residues. Germline CDR1 reads SEHNR; CDR2 reads FQNEAQ (reference sequence). Full variable domain (remainder filled in from reference TRBV7-9 and TRBJ1-1): DTGVSQNPRHKITKRGQNVTFRCDPISEHNRLYWYRQTLGQGPEFLTYFQNEAQLEKSRLLSDRFSAERPKGSFSTLEIQRTEQGDSAMYLCASSLDTGRAEAFFGQGTRLTVV.

CDR3 region: CAIKGGRGYEQYF. CDR3 coding DNA: TGTGCCATCAAGGGGGGGAGAGGCTACGAGCAGTACTTC. V and J are TRBV10-3 and TRBJ2-7, with D maybe TRBD2 (7 bases). The germline V gene encodes CDR1 ENHRY and CDR2 SYGVKD. The ends were cut back, 7 bases at V and 3 bases at J, with 13 bases in the middle. The CDR3 covers 13 residues.

This clonotype was picked up many times. This chain links TRBV11-2 with TRBJ2-2, with 7 bases that match TRBD2. The germline CDR1 and CDR2 sequences are SGHAT and FQNNGV. After removal of 6 bases from V and 6 bases from J, the junction contained 7 bases not matched to a gene. The CDR3 loop spans 14 amino acids. The CDR3 loop is CASRPRAGAGELFF. In nucleotides, the CDR3 is TGTGCCAGCAGACCAAGGGCGGGAGCCGGGGAGCTGTTTTTT. The whole variable domain, filled in from reference TRBV11-2 and TRBJ2-2, reads EAGVAQSPRYKIIEKRQSVAFWCNPISGHATLYWYQQILGQGPKLLIQFQNNGVVDDSQLPKDRFSAERLKGVDSTLKIQPAKLEDSAVYLCASRPRAGAGELFFGEGSRLTVL.

In its sample, this clonotype was seen many times. V gene TRBV7-8 combines with J gene TRBJ1-1, with 9 positions matching TRBD1. Germline V gene sequence: CDR1 SGHVS, CDR2 FQNEAQ. J lost 0 bases, V lost 5 bases, and 7 bases had no gene match. There are 16 residues in the CDR3. CDR3 nucleotide sequence: TGTGCCAGCAGCCCCACAGGGGGCATCGTGAACACTGAAGCTTTCTTT. This encodes CASSPTGGIVNTEAFF.

The chain has TRBV19 and TRBJ2-3; 10 nucleotides agree with TRBD1. This CDR3 is built from 15 residues. The germline V gene has CDR1 LNHDA and CDR2 SQIVND (reference sequence). V shed 1 base, J shed 6 bases, and the junction held 4 bases outside the gene matches. CDR3 region: CASSIAGTGVDTQYF. CDR3 DNA sequence: TGTGCCAGTAGTATAGCTGGGACAGGGGTCGATACGCAGTATTTT. Drawing the rest from reference TRBV19 and TRBJ2-3, the complete variable domain is DGGITQSPKYLFRKEGQNVTLSCEQNLNHDAMYWYRQDPGQGLRLIYYSQIVNDFQKGDIAEGYSVSREKKESFPLTVTSAQKNPTAFYLCASSIAGTGVDTQYFGPGTRLTVL.

This clonotype was found once. Given a much more abundant clone one base away, this may be a read error. The chain links TRBV2 to TRBJ1-6; D gene ambiguous. The CDR3 extends over 14 amino acids. Germline-derived CDR1 and CDR2 are SNHLY and FYNNEI. V dropped 6 bases and J dropped 7 bases, with 13 bases sitting between them. This CDR3 is CASSQAARNSPLHF. CDR3 coding DNA: TGTGCCAGCAGCCAAGCGGCGCGGAATTCACCCCTCCACTTT.

The chain links TRBV7-6 to TRBJ2-6; unclear D gene. V lost 1 base to trimming and J lost 0 bases, with 7 bases between them. The CDR3 contains 16 residues. Germline V gene sequence: CDR1 SGHVS, CDR2 FNYEAQ. CDR3 sequence reads: CASSLETSSGANVLTF. The CDR3 coding sequence is TGTGCCAGCAGCTTAGAGACAAGCTCTGGGGCCAACGTCCTGACTTTC.

This clonotype was seen only a few times. The rearrangement links TRBV7-6 to TRBJ2-2; D perhaps matches TRBD1 (5 bases). This CDR3 comprises 13 residues. Germline V gene sequence: CDR1 SGHVS, CDR2 FNYEAQ. V gave up 8 bases and J gave up 7 bases, with 14 bases separating them. CDR3 in DNA: TGTGCCAGCCTTCTTGGGGCCGTCGGGGAGCTGTTTTTT. Translating gives CASLLGAVGELFF.

This clonotype was seen many times. The gene calls are TRBV7-9 and TRBJ2-7; D is possibly TRBD1 or TRBD2 (5 bases each). V was pared by 4 bases and J by 1 base, with 11 bases between. The CDR3 sequence is 14 residues long. The germline gives CDR1 SEHNR, CDR2 FQNEAQ (reference sequence). CDR3 in DNA: TGTGCCAGCAGCTACATGGGACCGTCCTACGAGCAGTACTTC. This codes for CASSYMGPSYEQYF. The full variable domain, its missing parts supplied by reference TRBV7-9 and TRBJ2-7, is DTGVSQNPRHKITKRGQNVTFRCDPISEHNRLYWYRQTLGQGPEFLTYFQNEAQLEKSRLLSDRFSAERPKGSFSTLEIQRTEQGDSAMYLCASSYMGPSYEQYFGPGTRLTVT.